The rows below give T cell receptor beta chains drawn from one sample of a study of shared clonotypes between healthy human individuals. TCRdb's table, derived via immunoSEQ multiplex PCR, lists solely in-frame clones and lacks some. Of over 400,000 clones in the sample, approximately 84% are singletons; the top ten hold more than 9.5%. The specimen sequenced was PBMCs. The receptors originated from a woman aged 40 to 50 in good health. Some clones in this sample may be carry-over from other donors' samples. Both conserved end residues are part of each CDR3. Fields, in order: J gene, V gene, D gene, CDR3 protein, CDR3 DNA. D genes are given only for firm matches.

>TRBJ1-2|TRBV7-2|-
CASSLRYGYTF
TGTGCCAGCAGCTTACGCTATGGCTACACCTTC
>TRBJ2-1|TRBV19|-
CASSIYRSSYNEQFF
TGTGCCAGTAGTATATATCGTTCCTCCTACAATGAGCAGTTCTTC
>TRBJ2-1|TRBV30|-
CAWSVGQISSYNEQFF
TGTGCCTGGAGTGTAGGGCAGATCAGCTCCTACAATGAGCAGTTCTTC
>TRBJ2-5|TRBV7-2|-
CASSLSSGVQETQYF
TGTGCCAGCAGCTTAAGTTCGGGGGTCCAAGAGACCCAGTACTTC
>TRBJ2-3|TRBV5-1|TRBD2
CASSPRLAGRTDTQYF
TGCGCCAGCAGTCCAAGACTAGCGGGGCGCACAGATACGCAGTATTTT
>TRBJ1-1|TRBV4-3|-
CASSQDSGEETEAFF
TGCGCCAGCAGCCAAGATTCAGGGGAGGAAACTGAAGCTTTCTTT
>TRBJ2-7|TRBV7-6|TRBD2
CASSLASASGYYEQYF
TGTGCCAGCAGCTTAGCTAGTGCTAGCGGTTATTACGAGCAGTACTTC
>TRBJ2-3|TRBV5-1|-
CASSPVRLDTQYF
TGCGCCAGCAGCCCCGTACGGCTGGATACGCAGTATTTT
>TRBJ2-3|TRBV27|-
CASSLYAVSTDTQYF
TGTGCCAGCAGTTTATACGCAGTTAGCACAGATACGCAGTATTTT
>TRBJ2-7|TRBV5-4|-
CASSPQQAVGYEQYF
TGTGCCAGCAGCCCCCAGCAGGCCGTCGGCTACGAGCAGTACTTC
>TRBJ2-4|TRBV5-4|TRBD2
CASSGGGGLAGLAKNIQYF
TGTGCCAGCAGCGGCGGGGGCGGACTAGCGGGACTGGCCAAAAACATTCAGTACTTC
>TRBJ2-1|TRBV2|-
CASSDGFGGEQFF
TGTGCCAGCAGTGACGGTTTTGGGGGTGAGCAGTTCTTC
>TRBJ1-1|TRBV7-9|-
CASSLDGAQSDTEAFF
TGTGCCAGCAGCTTAGATGGGGCCCAATCGGACACTGAAGCTTTCTTT